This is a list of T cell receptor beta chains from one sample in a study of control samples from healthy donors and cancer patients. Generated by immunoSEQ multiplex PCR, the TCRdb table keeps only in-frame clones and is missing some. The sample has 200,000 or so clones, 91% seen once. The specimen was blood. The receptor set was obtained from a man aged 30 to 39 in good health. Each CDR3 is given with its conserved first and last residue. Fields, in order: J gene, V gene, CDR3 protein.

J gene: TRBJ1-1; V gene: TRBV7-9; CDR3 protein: CASSPGQGAGEAFF
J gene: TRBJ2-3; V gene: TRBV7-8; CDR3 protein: CASSLEVVAGGPDTQYF
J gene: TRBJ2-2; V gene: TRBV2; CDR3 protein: CASRDRGMTGELFF
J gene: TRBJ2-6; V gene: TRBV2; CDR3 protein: CASSGTGVGSSGANVLTF
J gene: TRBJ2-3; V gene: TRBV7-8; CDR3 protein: CASSWVGGNTDTQYF
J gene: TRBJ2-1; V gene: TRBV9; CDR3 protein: CASSVAEDYNEQFF
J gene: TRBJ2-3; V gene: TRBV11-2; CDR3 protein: CASSTGLAGIDTQYF
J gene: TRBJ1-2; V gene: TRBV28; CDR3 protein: CASSSPIQPNYGYTF
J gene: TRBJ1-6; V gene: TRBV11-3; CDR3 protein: CASSLVIGAGTGEISPLHF
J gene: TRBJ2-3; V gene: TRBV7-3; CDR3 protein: CASSLTLISGGATDTQYF
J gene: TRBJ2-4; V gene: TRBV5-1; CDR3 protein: CASSAQGGEVAIQYF
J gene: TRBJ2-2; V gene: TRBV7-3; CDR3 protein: CASSLTAGELFF
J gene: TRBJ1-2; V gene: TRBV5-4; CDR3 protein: CASSGPGTDGYTF
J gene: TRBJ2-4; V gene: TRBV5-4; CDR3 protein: CASSSDFAKNIQYF
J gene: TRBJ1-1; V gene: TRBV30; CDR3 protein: CAWTAGRENTEAFF
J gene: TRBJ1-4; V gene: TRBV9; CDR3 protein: CASSANPVGHEKLFF
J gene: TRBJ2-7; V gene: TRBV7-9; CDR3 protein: CASSWGPGQGASYF
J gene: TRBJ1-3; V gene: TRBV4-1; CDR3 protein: CASSQGLLSRSSGNTIYF
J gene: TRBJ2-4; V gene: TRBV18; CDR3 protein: CASSPDRGEDAKNIQYF
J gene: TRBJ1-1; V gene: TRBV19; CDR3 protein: CASSTGRVTEAFF
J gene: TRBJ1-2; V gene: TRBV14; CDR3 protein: CASSQGPKTVNYGYTF
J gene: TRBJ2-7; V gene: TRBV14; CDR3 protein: CASSLIAGAYEQYF
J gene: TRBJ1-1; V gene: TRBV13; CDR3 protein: CASSLKPRENTEAFF
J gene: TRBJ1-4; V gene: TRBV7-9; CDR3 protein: CASSLRGTAGEKLFF
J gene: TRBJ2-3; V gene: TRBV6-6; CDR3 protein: CASKDRRGRSTDTQYF
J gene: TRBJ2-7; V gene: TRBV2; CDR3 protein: CASRAHGTGVHEQYF
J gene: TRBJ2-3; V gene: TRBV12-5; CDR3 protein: CASGFGTSGGAADTQYF
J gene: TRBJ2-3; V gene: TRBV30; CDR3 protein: CAWSPHPAKDTQYF
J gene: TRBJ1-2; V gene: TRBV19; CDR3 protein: CASSIKGAVSYTF
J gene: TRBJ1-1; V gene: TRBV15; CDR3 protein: CATSRGAIQGNTEAFF
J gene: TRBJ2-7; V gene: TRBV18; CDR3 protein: CASSPGATSTYEQYF
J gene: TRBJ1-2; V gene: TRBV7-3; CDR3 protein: CASSPGTLNYGYTF
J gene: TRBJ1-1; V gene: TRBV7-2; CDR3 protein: CASSLVGGQVDTEAFF
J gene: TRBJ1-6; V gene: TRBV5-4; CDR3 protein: CASSLDRLLNSPLHF
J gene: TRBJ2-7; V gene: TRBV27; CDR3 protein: CASSRDRVGEQYF
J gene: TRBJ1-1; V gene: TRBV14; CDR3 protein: CASSYLLGGGASTEAFF
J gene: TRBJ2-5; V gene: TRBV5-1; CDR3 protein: CASSQQATQETQYF
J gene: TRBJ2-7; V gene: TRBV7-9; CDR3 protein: CASSPLGTHSYEQYF